This entry lists 2 T cell receptor beta chains sequenced from one sample in a study of blood T cells in healthy people across ages. Then a second PCR, running about 6 to 11 cycles, was carried out with a sample-barcoded 5' primer and a J-beta primer mix. In TCRdb, the 5' RACE reads were re-called with MiXCR into one record per CDR3 protein. The sample yields fewer than 1,000,000 distinct CDR3 sequences, under 45% seen once. Sequencing was performed on blood. The source is a man in his 60s in good health.

V gene TRBV12-3 or TRBV12-4 combines with J gene TRBJ1-1; D gene uncertain. This CDR3 comprises 14 residues. V was cut by 5 bases and J by 7 bases, with 17 bases left in between. DNA for the CDR3: TGTGCCAGCAGTCCAGAGTACGCTGTTCATGAAGCTTTCTTT. Protein product: CASSPEYAVHEAFF.

The rearrangement links TRBV12-3 or TRBV12-4 to TRBJ1-1; the D is unclear. Trimming cost V 7 bases and J 2 bases, with 14 bases left between them. CDR3 length: 14 amino acids. This CDR3 reads CASTYGHRNTEAFF. The DNA for the CDR3 is TGTGCCAGCACTTATGGGCACAGAAACACTGAAGCTTTCTTT.